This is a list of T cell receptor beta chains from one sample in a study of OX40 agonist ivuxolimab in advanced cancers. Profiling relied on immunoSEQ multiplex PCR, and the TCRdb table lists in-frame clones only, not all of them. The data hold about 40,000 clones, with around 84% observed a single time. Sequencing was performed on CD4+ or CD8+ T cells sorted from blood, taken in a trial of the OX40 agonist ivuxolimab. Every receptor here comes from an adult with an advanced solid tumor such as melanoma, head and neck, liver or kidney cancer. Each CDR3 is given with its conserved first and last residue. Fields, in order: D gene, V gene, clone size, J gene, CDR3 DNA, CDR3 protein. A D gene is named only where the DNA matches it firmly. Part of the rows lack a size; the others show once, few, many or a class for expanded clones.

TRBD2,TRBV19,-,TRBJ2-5,TGTGCCAGTAGTTTGGGGACTACACAAGAGACCCAGTACTTC,CASSLGTTQETQYF
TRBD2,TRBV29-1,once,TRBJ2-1,TGCAGCGTTGGGGGGCTAGCGGGGGCTTACAATGAGCAGTTCTTC,CSVGGLAGAYNEQFF
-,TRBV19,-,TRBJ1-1,TGTGCCAGTAGAGCGGGAAACACTGAAGCTTTCTTT,CASRAGNTEAFF
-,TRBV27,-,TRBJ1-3,TGTGCCAGCAGTTCCGGGGGGGGAAACACCATATATTTT,CASSSGGGNTIYF
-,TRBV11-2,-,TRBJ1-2,TGTGCCAGCAGCTCAAGAGGGGCGTATGGCTACACCTTC,CASSSRGAYGYTF
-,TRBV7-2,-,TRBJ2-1,TGTGCCAGCAGCTTAGCGCCAGCACCCCCTGGGGATGAGCAGTTCTTC,CASSLAPAPPGDEQFF
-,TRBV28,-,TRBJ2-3,TGTGCCAGCAGTTTACCCTTCGGCAGGGCGGCAGATACGCAGTATTTT,CASSLPFGRAADTQYF
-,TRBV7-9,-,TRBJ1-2,TGCGCCAGCAGCCAAGATAAGGGCTGGGGCTACACCTTC,CASSQDKGWGYTF
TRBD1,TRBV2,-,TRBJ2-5,TGTGCCAGCAGTCCTACGACAGGGCTGGAGACCCAGTACTTC,CASSPTTGLETQYF
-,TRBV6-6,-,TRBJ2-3,TGTGCCAGCAGTTACTTGTCTGGGGATACGCAGTATTTT,CASSYLSGDTQYF
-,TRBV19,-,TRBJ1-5,TGTGCCAGTAGTATTGGGGGGGGCCGCAATCAGCCCCAGCATTTT,CASSIGGGRNQPQHF
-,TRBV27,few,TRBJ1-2,TGTGCCAGCAGTTTAAACCAGGGCTATGGCTACACCTTC,CASSLNQGYGYTF
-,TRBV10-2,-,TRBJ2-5,TGCGCCAGCCTACCTCCAGGGTATCAAGAGACCCAGTACTTC,CASLPPGYQETQYF
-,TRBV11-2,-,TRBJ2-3,TGTGCCAGCAGCTATACGGCGAGACTTAGCACAGATACGCAGTATTTT,CASSYTARLSTDTQYF
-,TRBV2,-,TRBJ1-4,TGTGCCGCCTCCGGGCGGACAACTAATGAAAAACTGTTTTTT,CAASGRTTNEKLFF
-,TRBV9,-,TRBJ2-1,TGTGCCAGCAGCGTAGTTGAGGGAATTGAGCAGTTCTTC,CASSVVEGIEQFF
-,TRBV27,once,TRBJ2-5,TGTGCCAGCAGTACCGCGTACTTCAGGGGAGTCGAGACCCAGTACTTC,CASSTAYFRGVETQYF
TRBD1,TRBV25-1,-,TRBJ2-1,TGTGCCAGCGGCAAAGGGGGCGAGGATGAGCAGTTCTTC,CASGKGGEDEQFF
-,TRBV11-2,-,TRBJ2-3,TGTGCCAGCCTCCCGGGGGCCTTACCCACAGATACGCAGTATTTT,CASLPGALPTDTQYF
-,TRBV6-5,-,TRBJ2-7,TGTGCCAGCAGTTACTCGGCCGAGCAGTACTTC,CASSYSAEQYF
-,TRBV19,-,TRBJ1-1,TGTGCCAGTACCGACGGGTTAGGGAACACTGAAGCTTTCTTT,CASTDGLGNTEAFF
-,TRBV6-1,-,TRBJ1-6,TGTGCCAGCAGTGAAGCTGGCTATAATTCACCCCTCCACTTT,CASSEAGYNSPLHF
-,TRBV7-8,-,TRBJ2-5,TGTGCCAGCAGCTTAGCGGGCAGACAAGAGACCCAGTACTTC,CASSLAGRQETQYF
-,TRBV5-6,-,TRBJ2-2,TGTGCCAGCAGGTCGGGACACGGGGAGCTGTTTTTT,CASRSGHGELFF
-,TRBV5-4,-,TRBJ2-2,TGTGCCAGCACCTTCTGGCGGGATCCCACCGGGGAGCTGTTTTTT,CASTFWRDPTGELFF
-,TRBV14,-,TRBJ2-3,TGTGCCAGCAGCCGGTTTGGACACACAGATACGCAGTATTTT,CASSRFGHTDTQYF
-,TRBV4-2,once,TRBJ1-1,TGTGCCAGCAGCCAAGATAGGTCAGGCGGCACTGAAGCTTTCTTT,CASSQDRSGGTEAFF
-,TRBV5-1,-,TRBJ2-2,TGCGCCAGCAGCACCTACGGTGACACGAACACCGGGGAGCTGTTTTTT,CASSTYGDTNTGELFF
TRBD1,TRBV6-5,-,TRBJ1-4,TGTGCCAGCAGCCTACAGGGGCCACTTAATGAAAAACTGTTTTTT,CASSLQGPLNEKLFF
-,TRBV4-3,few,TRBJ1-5,TGCGCCAGCAGCCAAGATGCCAATCGTCCCCAGCATTTT,CASSQDANRPQHF
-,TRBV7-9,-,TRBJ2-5,TGTGCCAGCAGCCGGGGTGGTGGAGAGACCCAGTACTTC,CASSRGGGETQYF
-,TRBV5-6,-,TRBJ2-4,TGTGCCAGCAGCTTCGACCAAAACATTCAGTACTTC,CASSFDQNIQYF
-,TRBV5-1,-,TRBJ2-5,TGCGCCAGCAGCTTATGGGATTATGAGACCCAGTACTTC,CASSLWDYETQYF
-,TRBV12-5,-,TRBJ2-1,TGTGCTAGTGGCCCTGAGCAGTTCTTC,CASGPEQFF
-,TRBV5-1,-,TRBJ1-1,TGCGCCAGCAGCTCGGGTAGGGGCGATGAAGCTTTCTTT,CASSSGRGDEAFF
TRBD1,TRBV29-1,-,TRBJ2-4,TGCAGCGTGTGGGACAGCCCTCAAGGGAAAAACATTCAGTACTTC,CSVWDSPQGKNIQYF
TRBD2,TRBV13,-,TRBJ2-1,TGTGCCAGCAGCTTGATTACTAGCGGGGGGACCAATGAGCAGTTCTTC,CASSLITSGGTNEQFF
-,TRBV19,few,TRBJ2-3,TGTGCCAGTAGTCAGGGGACGGACTACACAATGGATACGCAGTATTTT,CASSQGTDYTMDTQYF
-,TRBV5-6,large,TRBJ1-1,TGTGCCAGCAGCCCGGGGGCCATGAACACTGAAGCTTTCTTT,CASSPGAMNTEAFF
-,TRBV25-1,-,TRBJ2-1,TGTGCCAGCAGGGGGGATGAGCAGTTCTTC,CASRGDEQFF
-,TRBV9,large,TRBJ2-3,-,CASSDTDTQYFGPGRADTQYF
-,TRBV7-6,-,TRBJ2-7,TGTGCCAGCAGCTTGGACAGCATCAGCTACGAGCAGTACTTC,CASSLDSISYEQYF
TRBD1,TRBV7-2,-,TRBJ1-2,TGTGCCAGCAGCTTAGCCCCGGGACAGGGAAGAGGCTACACCTTC,CASSLAPGQGRGYTF
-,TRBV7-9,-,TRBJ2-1,TGTGCCAGCAGCTTATCAATATCGGGTAGCTCCTACAATGAGCAGTTCTTC,CASSLSISGSSYNEQFF
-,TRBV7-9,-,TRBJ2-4,TGTGCCAGCAGTCCCCTCGTTGACATTCAGTACTTC,CASSPLVDIQYF
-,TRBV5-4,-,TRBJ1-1,TGTGCCAGCAGCTTCCAGGGTGAGGATACTGAAGCTTTCTTT,CASSFQGEDTEAFF
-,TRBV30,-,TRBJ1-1,TGTGCCTGGAGGGTGGGGAACACTGAAGCTTTCTTT,CAWRVGNTEAFF
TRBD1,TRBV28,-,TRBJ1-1,TGTGCCAGCAGAGGGACAGGGGGCACTGAAGCTTTCTTT,CASRGTGGTEAFF
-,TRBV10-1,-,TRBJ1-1,TGCGCCAGCAGTGCGGGTATGAACACTGAAGCTTTCTTT,CASSAGMNTEAFF
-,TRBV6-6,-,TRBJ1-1,TGTGCCAGCAGTTACTCAAGGGTCATGAACACTGAAGCTTTCTTT,CASSYSRVMNTEAFF
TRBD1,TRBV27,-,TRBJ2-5,TGTGCCAGCAGGCTAACAGGGGGCTTTGAGACCCAGTACTTC,CASRLTGGFETQYF
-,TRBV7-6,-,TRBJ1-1,TGTGCCAGCAGCTTATGGCCGAACACTGAAGCTTTCTTT,CASSLWPNTEAFF
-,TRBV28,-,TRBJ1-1,TGTGCCAGCAGTTTACTACAGAGGTCCACTGAAGCTTTCTTT,CASSLLQRSTEAFF
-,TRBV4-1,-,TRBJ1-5,TGCGCCAGCAGCCAGGCTGAAGGTCGCAATCAGCCCCAGCATTTT,CASSQAEGRNQPQHF